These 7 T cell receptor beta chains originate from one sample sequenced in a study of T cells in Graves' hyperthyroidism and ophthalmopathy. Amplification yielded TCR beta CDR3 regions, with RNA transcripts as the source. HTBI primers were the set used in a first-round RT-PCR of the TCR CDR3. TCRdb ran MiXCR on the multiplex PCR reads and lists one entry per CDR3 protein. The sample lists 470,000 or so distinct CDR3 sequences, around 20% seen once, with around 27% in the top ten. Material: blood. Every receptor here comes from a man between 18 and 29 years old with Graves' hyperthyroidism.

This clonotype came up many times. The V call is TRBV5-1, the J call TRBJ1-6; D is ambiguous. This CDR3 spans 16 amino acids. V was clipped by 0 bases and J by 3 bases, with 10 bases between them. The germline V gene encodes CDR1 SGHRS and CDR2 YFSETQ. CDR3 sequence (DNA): TGCGCCAGCAGCTTGGTTGGAGGCGACTATAATTCACCCCTCCACTTT. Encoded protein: CASSLVGGDYNSPLHF. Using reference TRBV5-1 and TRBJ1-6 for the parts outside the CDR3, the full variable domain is KAGVTQTPRYLIKTRGQQVTLSCSPISGHRSVSWYQQTPGQGLQFLFEYFSETQRNKGNFPGRFSGRQFSNSRSEMNVSTLELGDSALYLCASSLVGGDYNSPLHFGNGTRLTVT.

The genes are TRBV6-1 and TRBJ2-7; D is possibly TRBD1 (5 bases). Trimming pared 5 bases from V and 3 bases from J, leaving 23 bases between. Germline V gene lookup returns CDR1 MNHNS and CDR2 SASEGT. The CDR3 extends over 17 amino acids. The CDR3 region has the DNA TGTGCCAGCAGTAAACCGAAAGACAGCACACGATACTACGAGCAGTACTTC. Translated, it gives CASSKPKDSTRYYEQYF.

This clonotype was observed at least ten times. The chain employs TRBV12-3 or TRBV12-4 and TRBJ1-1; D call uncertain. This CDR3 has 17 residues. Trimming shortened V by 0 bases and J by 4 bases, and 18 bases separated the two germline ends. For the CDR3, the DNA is TGTGCCAGCAGTTTAGCCCCGTTCCAATGGCAGGCCACTGAAGCTTTCTTT. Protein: CASSLAPFQWQATEAFF.

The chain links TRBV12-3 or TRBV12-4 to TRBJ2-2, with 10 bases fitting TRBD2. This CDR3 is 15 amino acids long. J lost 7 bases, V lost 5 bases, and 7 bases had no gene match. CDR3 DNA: TGTGCCAGCAGTAATAGCGGGGGGTCAGGCGGGGAGCTGTTTTTT. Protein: CASSNSGGSGGELFF.

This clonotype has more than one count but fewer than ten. This chain's CDR3 is CASSLAGGATNSPLHF. The DNA for the CDR3 is TGTGCCAGCAGTTTAGCGGGGGGCGCGACGAATTCACCCCTCCACTTT. V is TRBV12-3 or TRBV12-4 and J is TRBJ1-6; possibly TRBD1 for D (6 bases). Between the trimmed V and J ends, which lost 0 bases and 7 bases, there was a span of 13 bases. The CDR3 spans 16 residues.

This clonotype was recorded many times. CDR3 bases: TGTGCCAGCAGCCGCTCCGCCGGGAGCTTGGAGACCCAGTACTTC. It encodes CASSRSAGSLETQYF. The chain couples TRBV28 to TRBJ2-5, with D possibly TRBD2 on 6 matching bases. Germline lookup yields CDR1 MDHEN and CDR2 SYDVKM. Deletions cut 6 bases from V and 5 bases from J, with 19 bases between. The CDR3 runs 15 residues. The full variable domain, in which reference TRBV28 and TRBJ2-5 provide the parts outside the CDR3, is DVKVTQSSRYLVKRTGEKVFLECVQDMDHENMFWYRQDPGLGLRLIYFSYDVKMKEKGDIPEGYSVSREKKERFSLILESASTNQTSMYLCASSRSAGSLETQYFGPGTRLLVL.

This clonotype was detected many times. The CDR3 sequence is CSVAQGSYGYTF. The CDR3 nucleotides are TGCAGCGTCGCCCAGGGGAGCTATGGCTACACCTTC. The chain combines TRBV29-1 with TRBJ1-2, with D possibly being TRBD1 (6 bases). With 6 bases removed from V and 4 bases from J, the gap between germline ends came to 12 bases. The CDR3 has 12 residues. Germline CDR1 SQVTM, CDR2 ANQGSEA.